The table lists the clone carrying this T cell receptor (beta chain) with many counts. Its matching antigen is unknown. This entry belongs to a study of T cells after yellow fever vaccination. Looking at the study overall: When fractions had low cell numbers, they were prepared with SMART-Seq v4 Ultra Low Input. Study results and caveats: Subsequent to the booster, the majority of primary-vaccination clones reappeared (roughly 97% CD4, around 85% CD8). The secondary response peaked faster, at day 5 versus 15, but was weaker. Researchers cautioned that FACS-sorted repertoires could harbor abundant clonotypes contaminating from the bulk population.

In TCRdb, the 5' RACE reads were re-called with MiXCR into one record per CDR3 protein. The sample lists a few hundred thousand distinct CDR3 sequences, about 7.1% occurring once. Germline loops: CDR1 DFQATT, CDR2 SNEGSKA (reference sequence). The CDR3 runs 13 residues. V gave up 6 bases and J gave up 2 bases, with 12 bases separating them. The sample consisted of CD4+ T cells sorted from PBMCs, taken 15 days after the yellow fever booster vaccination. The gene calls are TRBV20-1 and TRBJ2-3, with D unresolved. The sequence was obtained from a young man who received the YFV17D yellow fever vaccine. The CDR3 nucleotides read TGCAGTGCCTCGACACCTGACACAGATACGCAGTATTTT. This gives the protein CSASTPDTDTQYF.